This is a list of T cell receptor beta chains from one sample in a study of blood T cell repertoires in COVID-19. The repertoire was sequenced with immunoSEQ multiplex PCR; TCRdb's copy has only in-frame clones and lacks some. This sample carries more than 50,000 clones, 70% to 90% of them seen once, and the ten largest clones take around 17%. The material sequenced was peripheral blood. These receptors originate from a human donor in a cohort sampled during active COVID-19. CDR3s include the opening cysteine and the closing phenylalanine or tryptophan. D genes are given only for firm matches. Expanded clones get a size class; other rows say once, few or many, or leave the size out.

clone_size j_call v_call d_call cdr3_nt cdr3_aa
. TRBJ2-5 TRBV3-1/TRBV3-2 . TGTGCCAGCAGCCAAGATGGGGAACGGGGAGAGTACTTC CASSQDGERGEYF
. TRBJ1-4 TRBV6-2/TRBV6-3 . TGTGCCAGCAGTTACCCCTCGGGCAGGGTAAATGAAAAACTGTTTTTT CASSYPSGRVNEKLFF
. TRBJ1-5 TRBV12-5 . TGTGCTAGTGGTCCCCCCTCCGGGACTCCTCAGCCCCAGCATTTT CASGPPSGTPQPQHF
once TRBJ1-1 TRBV3-1/TRBV3-2 TRBD1 TGTGCCAGCAGCCAGTACAGGGGTACCACTGAAGCTTTCTTT CASSQYRGTTEAFF
. TRBJ1-2 TRBV3-1/TRBV3-2 TRBD1 TGTGCCAGCAGCCTCCCCGACAGGGTTTCTGGCTACACCTTC CASSLPDRVSGYTF
few TRBJ2-7 TRBV3-1/TRBV3-2 TRBD2 TGTGCCAGCAGCCAGGGGACTAGCGTCTCCTACGAGCAGTACTTC CASSQGTSVSYEQYF
. TRBJ2-7 TRBV9 . TGTGCCAGCAGCGTAGGGGCAGGGGGAGGTTACGAGCAGTACTTC CASSVGAGGGYEQYF
. TRBJ2-5 TRBV1 . TGCACCATCAACACTAGCGGGGGGGCCGCGGAGACCCAGTACTTC CTINTSGGAAETQYF
. TRBJ2-3 TRBV24-1 TRBD2 TGTGCCACCAGTGATACCGGGACTAGCGGGGGTTATACGCAGTATTTT CATSDTGTSGGYTQYF
. TRBJ2-1 TRBV24-1 . TGTGCCACCAGTGGGAGGGGACCTATCGATGAGCAGTTCTTC CATSGRGPIDEQFF
. TRBJ2-3 TRBV10-3 . TGTGCCATCAGTGACGGTACTAGCACAGATACGCAGTATTTT CAISDGTSTDTQYF
. TRBJ2-7 TRBV3-1/TRBV3-2 TRBD1 TGTGCCAGCAGCCCGACAGGGGGCATCTCCTACGAGCAGTACTTC CASSPTGGISYEQYF
. TRBJ1-5 TRBV19 . TGTGCCAGTAGAGGAGACAGAACTCATCAGCCCCAGCATTTT CASRGDRTHQPQHF
. TRBJ1-6 TRBV7-2 . TGTGCCAGCAGCTTAAATGGGCCCGGGCAGGGCATAGGGCCCCTCCACTTT CASSLNGPGQGIGPLHF
. TRBJ2-5 TRBV7-6 TRBD2 TGTGCCAGCAGCTTAGCGCGTGGGGAAGCGGGGGGCCAAGAGACCCAGTACTTC CASSLARGEAGGQETQYF
. TRBJ2-3 TRBV11-1 TRBD1 TGTGCCAGCAGCTTAGACAGGGGATACACAGATACGCAGTATTTT CASSLDRGYTDTQYF
. TRBJ2-1 TRBV6-4 TRBD2 TGTGCCAGCAGTGACTCTAGCGGGGGGGCCAATGAGCAGTTCTTC CASSDSSGGANEQFF
. TRBJ2-2 TRBV7-8 TRBD1 TGTGCCAGCAGCCAATACCGGGACAGAGGTCGGACCGGGGAGCTGTTTTTT CASSQYRDRGRTGELFF
. TRBJ2-1 TRBV18 . TGTGCCAGCTCCTCATCAGTGGGGGGGCACGATGAGCAGTTCTTC CASSSSVGGHDEQFF
. TRBJ2-7 TRBV9 TRBD1 TGTGCCAGCAGCATGATGGACAGGGAGCCCTCCTACGAGCAGTACTTC CASSMMDREPSYEQYF
few TRBJ1-1 TRBV7-9 . TGTGCCAGCAGCCTGGGGCTAACTGAAGCTTTCTTT CASSLGLTEAFF
. TRBJ1-5 TRBV11-2 TRBD1 TGTGCCAGCAGCTTAGGCAAGACAGGGGCGACGCAGCCCCAGCATTTT CASSLGKTGATQPQHF
. TRBJ2-1 TRBV11-2 . TGTGCCAGCAGTCCCGCGGGGTTTCACAATGAGCAGTTCTTC CASSPAGFHNEQFF
. TRBJ1-1 TRBV6-1 . TGTGCCAGCAGTGAGGTAGCGAACACTGAAGCTTTCTTT CASSEVANTEAFF
. TRBJ2-1 TRBV5-1 . TGCGCCAGCAGCAAGATACGGCAGGGTACCTACAATGAGCAGTTCTTC CASSKIRQGTYNEQFF
. TRBJ2-2 TRBV19 TRBD2 TGTGCCAGTAGTGTCCTTCTAGCGGGGGCGAACACCGGGGAGCTGTTTTTT CASSVLLAGANTGELFF
. TRBJ2-7 TRBV5-4 TRBD1 TGTGCCAGCAGCTTGGGACAGGGGGCGACCTACGAGCAGTACTTC CASSLGQGATYEQYF
. TRBJ1-5 TRBV19 TRBD1 TGTGCCAGTAGTACCGGGACAGACAATCAGCCCCAGCATTTT CASSTGTDNQPQHF